Each of the 20 T cell receptor beta chains below was sequenced from the same sample in a study of T cell responses to AZD1222 COVID-19 vaccine. The method was immunoSEQ multiplex PCR; TCRdb's version includes in-frame clones alone and lacks a portion of them. The table lists 150,000 to 170,000 clones, under 95% of them singletons, with about 20% in the top ten. The sequencing used peripheral blood, collected on day 0 of AZD1222 vaccination. The receptors stem from an adult in good health.

As concerns this clone: The DNA is left out, because the CDR3 cannot be placed on it with certainty; the CDR3 is given as TCRdb lists it. V is TRBV6-5 and J is TRBJ2-7; the table calls TRBD1, which could not be checked here. Both ends counted, the CDR3 spans 16 residues. Germline-derived CDR1 and CDR2 are MNHEY and SVGAGI. CDR3 protein: CASSSSRQGPTYEQYF.

The V and J genes are TRBV9 and TRBJ2-2; D is unresolved. The germline gives CDR1 SGDLS, CDR2 YYNGEE. Trimming removed 3 bases at V and 2 bases at J, with 8 bases between. The CDR3 extends over 14 amino acids. CDR3 residues: CASSADPNTGELFF. The CDR3, as DNA: TGTGCCAGCAGCGCGGACCCAAACACCGGGGAGCTGTTTTTT.

In DNA form, the CDR3 reads TGTGCCAGCAGCTTAGGGGGTAACGGGGCGCGGGAGCAGTACTTC. This gives the protein CASSLGGNGAREQYF. This chain joins TRBV7-3 and TRBJ2-7; D tentatively fits TRBD1 or TRBD2 (5 bases each). The length of the CDR3 is 15 residues. Trimming shortened V by 2 bases and J by 7 bases, and 18 bases separated the two germline ends. Germline values: CDR1 SGHTA, CDR2 FQGTGA.

This chain uses TRBV4-1 with TRBJ2-2, with 8 bases lining up with TRBD2. With 4 bases clipped from V and 6 bases from J, the junction kept 7 bases outside the gene matches. This CDR3 region has 15 residues. Looked up from germline, CDR1 is MGHRA and CDR2 is YSYEKL. This CDR3 reads CASSPPGLASGELFF. The CDR3 nucleotides are TGCGCCAGCAGCCCGCCAGGACTAGCCTCCGGGGAGCTGTTTTTT.

The DNA of the CDR3 is TGTGCCAGCAGCTTTGGGTTGAACACTGAAGCTTTCTTT. It yields the protein CASSFGLNTEAFF. The chain recombines TRBV5-4 with TRBJ1-1, with D uncertain. The V gene's germline CDR1 is SGHNT and CDR2 YYREEE (reference sequence). CDR3 length equals 13 residues. The V end lost 2 bases, the J end lost 0 bases, and 5 bases lay between the germline ends.

This chain connects TRBV10-3 to TRBJ2-7, with 9 bases that match TRBD2. This CDR3 is built from 15 residues. CDR1 is ENHRY, CDR2 SYGVKD, per germline. The trim removed 4 bases at V and 6 bases at J, leaving 10 bases unmatched. The CDR3 spells CAISGTLAGVGEQYF. CDR3 in DNA: TGTGCCATCAGTGGAACCTTAGCGGGAGTGGGCGAGCAGTACTTC.

This chain joins TRBV6-6 and TRBJ2-7, with D unclear. V was trimmed by 6 bases and J by 4 bases, leaving 10 bases between them. This CDR3 spans 12 amino acids. Germline V gene lookup returns CDR1 MNHNY and CDR2 SVGAGI (reference sequence). The CDR3 here is CASSLLSYEQYF. For the CDR3, the DNA is TGTGCCAGCAGCCTTCTTAGTTACGAGCAGTACTTC.

The rearrangement joins TRBV11-2 to TRBJ2-3, with D maybe TRBD2 (5 bases). The CDR3 loop spans 18 amino acids. Germline V gene data show CDR1 as SGHAT and CDR2 as FQNNGV. V shed 5 bases and J shed 0 bases, with 21 bases lying between them. Here the CDR3 reads CASSPRGAGGYSTDTQYF. The CDR3 coding sequence is TGTGCCAGCAGCCCCCGAGGAGCTGGAGGCTATAGCACAGATACGCAGTATTTT. The whole variable domain, filled in from reference TRBV11-2 and TRBJ2-3, reads EAGVAQSPRYKIIEKRQSVAFWCNPISGHATLYWYQQILGQGPKLLIQFQNNGVVDDSQLPKDRFSAERLKGVDSTLKIQPAKLEDSAVYLCASSPRGAGGYSTDTQYFGPGTRLTVL.

CDR3 coding DNA: TGTGCCACCAGTGAATCTCCGGGAGGAAGGGGGACTGAAGCTTTCTTT. Translated: CATSESPGGRGTEAFF. The chain carries TRBV24-1 and TRBJ1-1, with a possible D match to TRBD1 (6 bases). Trimming removed 4 bases at V and 5 bases at J, with 19 bases between. The CDR3 has 16 amino acids. Per the germline V gene, CDR1 is KGHDR and CDR2 is SFDVKD.

In regard to this clone: One end of the junction fails to match germline, which may point to a read error. The rearrangement links TRBV18 to TRBJ2-1, with 9 bases fitting TRBD2. There are 13 residues in the CDR3. Germline-derived CDR1 and CDR2 are KGHSH and LQKENI. The CDR3 nucleotides are TGTGCCAGCTCACCCGAGGGAGCGGGAGGTTCGCTCTTC. Translating it yields CASSPEGAGGSLF.

J is TRBJ2-7 and V is TRBV11-3, with 10 bases matching TRBD1. This CDR3 is 15 amino acids long. Germline CDR1 reads SGHNT; CDR2 reads YENEEA. V gave up 1 base and J gave up 6 bases; unmatched junction bases: 6. The CDR3 DNA reads TGTGCCAGCAGCTTAGTTGGGACAGGGGCCGGCGAGCAGTACTTC. Protein: CASSLVGTGAGEQYF.

This clone was seen only a few times. The chain is built from TRBV24-1 and TRBJ1-5, with a tentative D call TRBD1 (6 bases). Trimming took 5 bases from V and 4 from J, leaving 14 bases between them. The CDR3 totals 15 residues. Germline-derived CDR1 and CDR2 are KGHDR and SFDVKD. The CDR3 loop reads CATSVGGAPNQPQHF. CDR3 coding DNA: TGTGCCACCAGTGTGGGGGGCGCTCCGAATCAGCCCCAGCATTTT.

The V gene is TRBV5-4, the J gene TRBJ1-2; 8 bases line up with TRBD1. This CDR3 spans 15 amino acids. Germline V CDR1 and CDR2: SGHNT, YYREEE (reference sequence). The J segment lost 2 bases and the V segment lost 5 bases, leaving 8 bases of the junction unmatched. CDR3 nucleotide sequence: TGTGCCAGCAGTTTTCCGGGACAGGACAACTATGGCTACACCTTC. Protein product: CASSFPGQDNYGYTF.

The chain uses TRBV6-1 and TRBJ2-7; TRBD1 is a possible D gene (6 bases). The CDR3 runs to 14 residues. V was clipped by 2 bases and J by 1 base, with 9 bases between them. Per germline, CDR1 MNHNS and CDR2 SASEGT. The CDR3 nucleotides read TGTGCCAGCAGTGAACAGGGGCTTTCCTACGAGCAGTACTTC. As protein: CASSEQGLSYEQYF.

The DNA for the CDR3 is TGCGCCAGCAGCTTGGGATCTTCGACCTACGAGCAGTACTTC. Amino acids: CASSLGSSTYEQYF. This chain joins TRBV5-1 and TRBJ2-7; no reliable D call. Trimming left V 0 bases short and J 2 bases short, with 9 bases between. In germline, CDR1 is SGHRS, CDR2 YFSETQ. The CDR3 consists of 14 residues.

This clone was seen only once. This chain uses TRBV5-1 with TRBJ1-2, with unresolved D. Trimming took 5 bases from V and 4 from J, leaving 6 bases between them. This CDR3 is 11 amino acids long. Per the germline V gene, CDR1 is SGHRS and CDR2 is YFSETQ. The CDR3 bases are TGCGCCAGCAGGGATGGCTATGGCTACACCTTC. Protein product: CASRDGYGYTF.

On this clone: A junction end diverges from the germline sequence, so it may reflect a read error. This chain's CDR3 is CASSLLAGVNTGELFF. The CDR3 DNA follows: TGTGCTAGCAGCTTGTTAGCGGGGGTAAACACCGGGGAGCTGTTTTTT. The chain employs TRBV7-7 and TRBJ2-2, with 9 bases that match TRBD2. Germline assignment: CDR1 SSHAT and CDR2 FNYEAQ (reference sequence). The CDR3 totals 16 residues.

This chain connects TRBV10-1 to TRBJ1-2; tentatively, D is TRBD1 (6 bases). V was shortened by 3 bases and J by 8 bases, with 13 bases between the two germline ends. In germline, CDR1 is WNHNN, CDR2 SYGVQD (reference sequence). The CDR3 runs to 13 residues. CDR3 in amino acids: CASSEVRGRGYTF. Here the CDR3 DNA reads TGCGCCAGCAGTGAAGTCAGGGGACGGGGCTACACCTTC.

This clone showed up just once. The chain has TRBV19 and TRBJ1-3; D is undetermined. The CDR3 loop spans 16 amino acids. V was shortened by 10 bases and J by 0 bases, with 19 bases between the two germline ends. Germline-derived CDR1 and CDR2 are LNHDA and SQIVND (reference sequence). The CDR3 DNA sequence: TGTGCCACCATGTCCTCGGGTTGGAACTCTGGAAACACCATATATTTT. Protein product: CATMSSGWNSGNTIYF. The full variable domain, with the rest looked up from reference TRBV19 and TRBJ1-3, is DGGITQSPKYLFRKEGQNVTLSCEQNLNHDAMYWYRQDPGQGLRLIYYSQIVNDFQKGDIAEGYSVSREKKESFPLTVTSAQKNPTAFYLCATMSSGWNSGNTIYFGEGSWLTVV.

CDR3 amino acids: CASRRGGEQYF. Here the CDR3 DNA reads TGTGCCAGTAGGAGGGGAGGCGAGCAGTACTTC. The chain couples TRBV19 to TRBJ2-7, with TRBD2 as a possible D gene (6 bases). The CDR3 has 11 amino acids. Germline CDR1 LNHDA, CDR2 SQIVND (reference sequence). Trimming left V 6 bases short and J 6 bases short, with 9 bases between.